These 28 T cell receptor beta chains originate from one sample sequenced in a study of molecular identifiers for immune sequencing clone quantification. From the PCR reads, TCRdb called clonotypes with MiXCR, one entry per CDR3 protein. The table records roughly 630,000 distinct CDR3 sequences, 25% of them present only once. The sample was naive CD8+ T cells from blood, with Jurkat cell RNA spiked in. Subset: FACS-sorted CD8+CD4-CCR7+CD45RA+ naive T cells. These receptors were obtained from a human donor in good health. Some libraries in this study had Jurkat cell RNA spiked in.

The V and J genes are TRBV5-6 and TRBJ2-3; perhaps D is TRBD1 or TRBD2 (5 bases each). This CDR3 is built from 14 residues. Germline values: CDR1 SGHDT, CDR2 YYEEEE. The V end was cut by 4 bases, the J end by 4 bases, with 13 bases between. The CDR3 coding sequence is TGTGCCAGCAGCCCGGGTTGGGACCCAGATACGCAGTATTTT. Residues: CASSPGWDPDTQYF.

Note on this clonotype: This may be a read error: a much more frequent sequence differs by one nucleotide. V gene TRBV20-1 combines with J gene TRBJ2-1; 10 bases line up with TRBD2. V was pared by 4 bases and J by 12 bases, with 15 bases of the junction left unmatched. Germline V gene sequence: CDR1 DFQATT, CDR2 SNEGSKA (reference sequence). The CDR3 runs 15 residues. CDR3 sequence: CSATSSGLAVDGQFF. CDR3 DNA: TGCAGTGCTACCAGTTCAGGACTAGCGGTCGATGGGCAGTTCTTC.

The gene calls are TRBV3-2 and TRBJ2-3; the table's D call, TRBD2, has no DNA check behind it. TRBV3-2 is a recognized pseudogene. This CDR3 comprises 19 residues. The CDR3 is CASRHHKYSSGATTDTQYF. For the CDR3, the DNA is TGTGCCAGCCGCCACCACAAGTACTCTAGCGGCGCTACGACAGATACGCAGTATTTT.

This clonotype showed up just once. This may be a read error, as it is one base from a much larger clone. The V gene is TRBV15, the J gene TRBJ2-3, with a possible D match to TRBD2 (5 bases). CDR3 length: 17 residues. The germline gives CDR1 LNHNV, CDR2 YYDKDF (reference sequence). CDR3 loop: CASSAYASSMGTDTQYF. As DNA, the CDR3 is TGTGCCTCCAGCGCCTATGCATCTAGCATGGGGACAGATACGCAGTATTTT.

The chain joins TRBV4-1 to TRBJ1-1; D is ambiguous. This CDR3 is 14 amino acids long. Trimming removed 3 bases at V and 0 bases at J, with 8 bases between. Per the germline V gene, CDR1 is MGHRA and CDR2 is YSYEKL. The CDR3 DNA is TGCGCCAGCAGCCACGACGGGATGAACACTGAAGCTTTCTTT. The encoded protein is CASSHDGMNTEAFF.

The chain recombines TRBV3-1 with TRBJ2-2; D is perhaps TRBD1 (6 bases). The V end was cut by 11 bases, the J end by 1 base, with 20 bases between. The CDR3 has 16 amino acids. Germline lookup yields CDR1 LGHDT and CDR2 YNNKEL (reference sequence). The CDR3 region is CAPRHHGTQNTGELFF. The CDR3 DNA reads TGTGCCCCCCGACACCACGGGACACAGAACACCGGGGAGCTGTTTTTT. The full variable domain, with the rest looked up from reference TRBV3-1 and TRBJ2-2, is DTAVSQTPKYLVTQMGNDKSIKCEQNLGHDTMYWYKQDSKKFLKIMFSYNNKELIINETVPNRFSPKSPDKAHLNLHINSLELGDSAVYFCAPRHHGTQNTGELFFGEGSRLTVL.

This clonotype appeared many times. The V call is TRBV7-2, the J call TRBJ2-3; 7 bases align to TRBD2. The CDR3 covers 15 residues. The V segment lost 5 bases and the J segment 3 bases; nucleotides outside the gene matches: 8. Germline V CDR1 and CDR2: SGHTA, FQGNSA. CDR3 nucleotide sequence: TGTGCCAGCAGCCCCAGCGGGGTAGGGACAGATACGCAGTATTTT. Translating it yields CASSPSGVGTDTQYF.

This clonotype was found a few times. The chain employs TRBV2 and TRBJ1-1; maybe TRBD1 (5 bases). Trimming took off 6 bases at V and 4 bases at J, with 12 bases between the two ends. The CDR3 consists of 13 residues. Germline V gives CDR1 SNHLY, CDR2 FYNNEI. CDR3 nucleotides: TGTGCCAGCAGCGAGCCCGGGACCACTGAAGCTTTCTTT. Protein: CASSEPGTTEAFF. Full variable domain (rest looked up from reference TRBV2 and TRBJ1-1): EPEVTQTPSHQVTQMGQEVILRCVPISNHLYFYWYRQILGQKVEFLVSFYNNEISEKSEIFDDQFSVERPDGSNFTLKIRSTKLEDSAMYFCASSEPGTTEAFFGQGTRLTVV.

This clonotype appeared a few times. This chain connects TRBV25-1 to TRBJ2-5, with D hard to call. The CDR3 runs to 15 residues. Germline V gives CDR1 MGHDK, CDR2 SYGVNS. The V end lost 3 bases, the J end lost 1 base, and 12 bases lay between the germline ends. CDR3 DNA: TGTGCCAGCAGTGATTGGCAGGCCATCCAAGAGACCCAGTACTTC. Translating it yields CASSDWQAIQETQYF.

This clonotype was seen repeatedly, ten times or more. The chain joins TRBV11-2 to TRBJ2-7; 7 bases fit TRBD1. J was trimmed by 3 bases and V by 0 bases; bases with no gene match: 5. Germline lookup yields CDR1 SGHAT and CDR2 FQNNGV. The CDR3 extends over 15 amino acids. The CDR3 DNA sequence: TGTGCCAGCAGCTTAGAACCGGGACAGAACTACGAGCAGTACTTC. Amino acid sequence: CASSLEPGQNYEQYF.

The CDR3: CASSYSTPRCRYTGELFF. For the CDR3, the DNA is TGTGCCAGCAGTTACTCGACGCCCCGGTGTAGATACACCGGGGAGCTGTTTTTT. This chain joins TRBV6-7 and TRBJ2-2, with D uncertain. TRBV6-7 is recorded as an ORF, its role being uncertain. CDR3 length equals 18 residues. V was clipped by 0 bases and J by 3 bases, with 17 bases between them.

The chain employs TRBV27 and TRBJ1-1; tentative D call: TRBD1 (5 bases). Trimming removed 5 bases from V and 9 bases from J, with 19 bases in between. Germline V lookup: CDR1 MNHEY, CDR2 SMNVEV (reference sequence). CDR3 length: 14 residues. The CDR3 DNA follows: TGTGCCAGCAGTGGGACCCATACATTTTCTCAAGCTTTCTTT. Translation gives CASSGTHTFSQAFF.

Here the CDR3 reads CASSLDWQGAQNTQYF. CDR3 sequence (DNA): TGTGCCAGCAGCTTAGATTGGCAGGGGGCGCAGAATACGCAGTATTTT. This chain uses TRBV7-6 with TRBJ2-3; 8 bases align to TRBD1. This CDR3 has 16 residues. CDR1 and CDR2 (germline): SGHVS, FNYEAQ. Germline trimming cut 1 base from V and 7 bases from J; bases unmatched to any gene: 10.

This clonotype was counted at least ten times. V and J are TRBV20-1 and TRBJ1-1; no firm D call. V was cut by 0 bases and J by 0 bases, with 17 bases left in between. This CDR3 has 17 amino acids. The germline CDR1 and CDR2 sequences are DFQATT and SNEGSKA (reference sequence). The CDR3 nucleotides are TGCAGTGCTAGAGACACCCTTAGATCGTGGGTGAACACTGAAGCTTTCTTT. Its protein product is CSARDTLRSWVNTEAFF.

The rearrangement uses TRBV4-1 and TRBJ1-1; no firm D call. V was clipped by 4 bases and J by 4 bases, with 16 bases between them. Germline values: CDR1 MGHRA, CDR2 YSYEKL. This CDR3 comprises 15 residues. The CDR3 DNA is TGCGCCAGCAGCCCCCGAGGGTTCTATGGCACTGAAGCTTTCTTT. The encoded protein is CASSPRGFYGTEAFF.

This clonotype was detected many times. The rearrangement uses TRBV20-1 and TRBJ1-6; D unclear. The CDR3 consists of 16 residues. Between the trimmed V and J ends, which lost 0 bases and 0 bases, there was a span of 9 bases. Germline loops: CDR1 DFQATT, CDR2 SNEGSKA (reference sequence). This CDR3 is CSARDSGSSYNSPLHF. The CDR3 DNA reads TGCAGTGCTAGAGATTCGGGGTCCTCCTATAATTCACCCCTCCACTTT.

About this clonotype: Germline and junction disagree at one end, which may indicate a read error. The rearrangement uses TRBV2 and TRBJ2-3; 11 nucleotides align to TRBD1. The CDR3 contains 17 residues. CDR1 and CDR2 (germline): SNHLY, FYNNEI. This CDR3 is CASSEEPGQGDTVTQYF. DNA for the CDR3: TGTGCCAGCAGTGAAGAACCGGGACAGGGGGACACAGTTACGCAGTATTTT.

The V gene is TRBV20-1, the J gene TRBJ2-1, with D unclear. Trimming cost V 1 base and J 9 bases, with 19 bases left between them. Germline CDR1 and CDR2: DFQATT and SNEGSKA (reference sequence). CDR3 length equals 15 residues. CDR3 DNA: TGCAGTGCTAGAGCCGCCAGGCCCTCCCCCGGTGAGCAGTTCTTC. This translates into CSARAARPSPGEQFF.

The sample holds many counts of this clonotype. V and J are TRBV27 and TRBJ2-3; D may be TRBD1 (6 bases). Germline values: CDR1 MNHEY, CDR2 SMNVEV (reference sequence). The CDR3 contains 16 residues. V was pared by 2 bases and J by 2 bases, with 14 bases between. CDR3 in DNA: TGTGCCAGCAGTTTAAGGGGGTACTCGTACACAGATACGCAGTATTTT. This encodes CASSLRGYSYTDTQYF.

The CDR3 DNA is TGTGCCAGTAGTATGCAGGGGGAGAATTCACCCCTCCACTTT. As protein: CASSMQGENSPLHF. V is TRBV19 and J is TRBJ1-6; 7 nucleotides line up with TRBD1. The germline CDR1 and CDR2 sequences are LNHDA and SQIVND (reference sequence). This CDR3 is built from 14 residues. Losses at the gene ends were 3 bases for V and 7 bases for J; bases not matched to a gene: 3.

The chain has TRBV28 and TRBJ2-1; no definite D call. This CDR3 spans 13 amino acids. CDR1 is MDHEN, CDR2 SYDVKM, per germline. Trimming cost V 7 bases and J 6 bases, with 13 bases left between them. The CDR3 spells CASTLGPSNEQFF. Written as DNA, the CDR3 is TGTGCCAGCACCCTAGGACCTTCCAATGAGCAGTTCTTC.

This clonotype appeared a few times. V is TRBV28 and J is TRBJ2-7, with 8 bases aligning to TRBD2. The V gene end was trimmed by 7 bases and the J gene end by 3 bases; junction bases not matched to a gene: 11. The length of the CDR3 is 15 residues. Germline lookup yields CDR1 MDHEN and CDR2 SYDVKM. The CDR3 loop reads CASTILAEGDYEQYF. The CDR3 nucleotides read TGTGCCAGCACTATACTAGCGGAGGGGGACTACGAGCAGTACTTC.

There are many counts of this clonotype. The chain joins TRBV7-9 to TRBJ2-2; the match to TRBD2 covers 8 bases. V trimming: 5 bases; J trimming: 5 bases; junction bases outside the gene matches: 10. Germline V gives CDR1 SEHNR, CDR2 FQNEAQ (reference sequence). This CDR3 comprises 16 residues. In DNA form, the CDR3 reads TGTGCCAGCAGCCCGCCAGCCGGGACTAGTACCGGGGAGCTGTTTTTT. This codes for CASSPPAGTSTGELFF.

Regarding this clonotype: A much larger clone differs from this one at a single base, so this may be a read error. V is TRBV29-1 and J is TRBJ2-5, with a tentative D call TRBD1 (6 bases). From germline, CDR1 is SQVTM and CDR2 ANQGSEA. The CDR3 has 13 residues. The CDR3 here is CGAPGTLQETQYF. The CDR3 DNA follows: TGCGGCGCTCCCGGGACACTACAAGAGACCCAGTACTTC.

This clonotype has a handful of counts. The J gene is TRBJ2-1, the V gene TRBV20-1; 11 bases are shared with TRBD2. This CDR3 has 16 amino acids. V lost 2 bases and J lost 4; bases outside the gene matches: 7. Germline V gene data show CDR1 as DFQATT and CDR2 as SNEGSKA (reference sequence). CDR3 coding DNA: TGCAGTGCTAGACCCCTAGCGGGAGGATATTACAATGAGCAGTTCTTC. It is translated as CSARPLAGGYYNEQFF.

The V call is TRBV24-1, the J call TRBJ2-7; 7 bases fit TRBD1. V shed 2 bases and J 3 bases; nucleotides not matched to a gene: 6. The CDR3 sequence is 15 residues long. Germline V gene lookup returns CDR1 KGHDR and CDR2 SFDVKD. Here the CDR3 DNA reads TGTGCCACCAGTGATTCGACAGGGTCCTACTACGAGCAGTACTTC. Translation gives CATSDSTGSYYEQYF.

This clonotype was counted a few times. The chain couples TRBV21-1 to TRBJ1-1; the D segment call TRBD1 is taken from the table without a DNA check. TRBV21-1 is a recognized pseudogene. There are 17 residues in the CDR3. The CDR3 bases are TGTGCCAGCAGCAACCATCCCCGGACAGTTCCGAACACTGAAGCTTTCTTT. This encodes CASSNHPRTVPNTEAFF.

The chain is built from TRBV4-3 and TRBJ1-5; D ambiguous. CDR1 and CDR2 from the germline V gene are LGHNA and YSLEER. V lost 1 base and J lost 7, with 8 bases in between. The CDR3 is 13 residues long. The CDR3 region is CASSQAGRQPQHF. The CDR3 DNA is TGCGCCAGCAGCCAAGCCGGGAGACAGCCCCAGCATTTT.